This TCR beta chain was sequenced for a study of blood T cell repertoires in COVID-19. Per the original methods: Researchers report that nucleated cell counts were estimated from reference gene primer amplification. Clones were sequenced by immunoSEQ multiplex PCR, and TCRdb holds only the in-frame ones, with some missing. V and J calls plus clone size are reproduced from that table; the DNA served to infer D and trimming. Here the sample spans 110,000 or so clones, 86% being singletons. From germline, CDR1 is SGDLS and CDR2 YYNGEE. The CDR3 is 15 amino acids. Germline trimming cut 2 bases from V and 5 bases from J; bases unmatched to any gene: 7.

J is TRBJ2-7 and V is TRBV9, with 10 bases identical to TRBD2. This sequence was found in a man between 65 and 85 years old who had recovered from COVID-19. Sequencing input: peripheral blood. CDR3 sequence reads: CASSVLAGVNDEQYF. CDR3 DNA: TGTGCCAGCAGCGTCCTAGCGGGAGTTAACGACGAGCAGTACTTC.